This TCR beta chain derives from a study of early T cells in non-severe SARS-CoV-2 infection. Study overall: Chains stayed unpaired after sequencing of bulk RNA from unsorted whole blood. Study findings and constraints: The study's VDJdb matching favored anti-spike CD8 responses and missed private and CD4 specificities.

Germline V gives CDR1 ENHRY, CDR2 SYGVKD. V was cut by 3 bases and J by 9 bases, with 17 bases left in between. The CDR3 consists of 14 residues. TCRdb itself ran the 5' RACE reads through MiXCR, one entry per CDR3 protein. The table includes roughly 75,000 distinct CDR3 sequences, roughly 12% detected once. This clonotype has a handful of counts. Its specificity is not known. The chain joins TRBV10-3 to TRBJ1-2, with a weak D call TRBD1 (6 bases). Sequenced material: whole blood. The origin of this receptor is an adult who was a healthcare worker with PCR-confirmed SARS-CoV-2 infection or an uninfected control (not recorded which). The CDR3 region is CAISDARKTGRYTF. For the CDR3, the DNA is TGTGCCATCAGTGACGCTAGGAAGACAGGCCGCTACACCTTC.